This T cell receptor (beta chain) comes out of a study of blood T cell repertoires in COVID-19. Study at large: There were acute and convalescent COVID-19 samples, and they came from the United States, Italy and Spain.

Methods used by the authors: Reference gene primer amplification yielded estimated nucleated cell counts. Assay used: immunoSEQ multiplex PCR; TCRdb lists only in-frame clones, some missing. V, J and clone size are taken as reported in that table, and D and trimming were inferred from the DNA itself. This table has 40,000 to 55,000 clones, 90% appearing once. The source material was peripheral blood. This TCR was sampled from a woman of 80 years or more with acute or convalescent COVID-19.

The CDR3 protein is CATAPSGTGDTDTQYF. In nucleotides, the CDR3 is TGTGCCACCGCCCCGTCGGGGACAGGGGACACAGATACGCAGTATTTT. The chain recombines TRBV24-1 with TRBJ2-3, with 10 positions matching TRBD1. With 9 bases clipped from V and 2 bases from J, the junction kept 10 bases outside the gene matches. Per germline, CDR1 KGHDR and CDR2 SFDVKD. The CDR3 sequence is 16 residues long.